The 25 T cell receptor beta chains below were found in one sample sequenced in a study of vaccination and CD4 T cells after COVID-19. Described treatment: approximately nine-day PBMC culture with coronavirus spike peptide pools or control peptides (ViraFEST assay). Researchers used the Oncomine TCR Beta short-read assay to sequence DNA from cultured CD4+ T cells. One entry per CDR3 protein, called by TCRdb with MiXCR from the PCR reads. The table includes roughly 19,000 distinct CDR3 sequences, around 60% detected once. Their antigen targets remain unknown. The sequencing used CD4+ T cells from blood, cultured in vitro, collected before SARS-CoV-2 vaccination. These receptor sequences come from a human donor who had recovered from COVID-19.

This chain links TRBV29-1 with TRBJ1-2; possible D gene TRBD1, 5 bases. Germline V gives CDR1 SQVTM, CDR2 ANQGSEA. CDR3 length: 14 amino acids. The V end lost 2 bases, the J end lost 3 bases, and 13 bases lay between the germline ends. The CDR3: CSVERRGGDYGYTF. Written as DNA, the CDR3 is TGCAGCGTTGAAAGGAGGGGCGGTGACTATGGCTACACCTTC.

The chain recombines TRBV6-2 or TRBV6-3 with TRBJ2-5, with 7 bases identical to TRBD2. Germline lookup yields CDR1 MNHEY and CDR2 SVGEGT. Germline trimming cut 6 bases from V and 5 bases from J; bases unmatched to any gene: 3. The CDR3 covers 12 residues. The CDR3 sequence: CASSDSGETQYF. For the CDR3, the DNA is TGTGCCAGCAGCGATAGCGGGGAGACCCAGTACTTC.

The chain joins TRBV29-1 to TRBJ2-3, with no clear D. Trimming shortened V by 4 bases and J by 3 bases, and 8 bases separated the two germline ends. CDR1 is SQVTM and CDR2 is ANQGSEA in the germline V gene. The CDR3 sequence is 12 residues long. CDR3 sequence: CSVGGYTDTQYF. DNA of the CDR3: TGCAGCGTTGGGGGATATACAGATACGCAGTATTTT.

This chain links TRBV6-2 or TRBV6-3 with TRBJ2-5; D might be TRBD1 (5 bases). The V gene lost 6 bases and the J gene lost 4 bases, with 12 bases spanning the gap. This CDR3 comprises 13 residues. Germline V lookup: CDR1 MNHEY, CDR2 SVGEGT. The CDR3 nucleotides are TGTGCCAGCAGGACCCAGGGTGGAGAGACCCAGTACTTC. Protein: CASRTQGGETQYF.

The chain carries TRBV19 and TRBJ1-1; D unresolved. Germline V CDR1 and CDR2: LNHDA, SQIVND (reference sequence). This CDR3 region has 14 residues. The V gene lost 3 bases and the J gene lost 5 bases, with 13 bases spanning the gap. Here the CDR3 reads CASSMKGYGTEAFF. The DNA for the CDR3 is TGTGCCAGTAGTATGAAGGGTTACGGAACTGAAGCTTTCTTT.

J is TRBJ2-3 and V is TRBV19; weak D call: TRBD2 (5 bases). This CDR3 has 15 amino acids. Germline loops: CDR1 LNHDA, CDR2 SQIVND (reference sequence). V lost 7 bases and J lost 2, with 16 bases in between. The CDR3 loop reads CASKKLGDNTDTQYF. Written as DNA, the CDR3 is TGTGCCAGTAAAAAACTAGGCGACAACACAGATACGCAGTATTTT.

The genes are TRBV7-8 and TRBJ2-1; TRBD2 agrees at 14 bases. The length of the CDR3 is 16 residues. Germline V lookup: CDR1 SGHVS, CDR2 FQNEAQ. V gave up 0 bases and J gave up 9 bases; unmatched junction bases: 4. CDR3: CASSLAGTSGRSEQFF. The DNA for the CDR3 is TGTGCCAGCAGCTTAGCTGGGACTAGCGGGAGAAGTGAGCAGTTCTTC.

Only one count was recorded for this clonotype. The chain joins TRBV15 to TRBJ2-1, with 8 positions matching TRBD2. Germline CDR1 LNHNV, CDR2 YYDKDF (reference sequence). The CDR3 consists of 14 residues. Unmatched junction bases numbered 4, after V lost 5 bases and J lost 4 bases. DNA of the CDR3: TGTGCCACCAGCCCCCAGCGGGAGTACAATGAGCAGTTCTTC. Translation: CATSPQREYNEQFF.

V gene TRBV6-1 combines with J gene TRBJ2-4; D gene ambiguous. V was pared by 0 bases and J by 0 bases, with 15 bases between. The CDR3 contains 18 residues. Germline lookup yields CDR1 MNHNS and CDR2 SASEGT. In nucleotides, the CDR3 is TGTGCCAGCAGTGAAGCGCTGAGATTTACCCTAGCCAAAAACATTCAGTACTTC. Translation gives CASSEALRFTLAKNIQYF.

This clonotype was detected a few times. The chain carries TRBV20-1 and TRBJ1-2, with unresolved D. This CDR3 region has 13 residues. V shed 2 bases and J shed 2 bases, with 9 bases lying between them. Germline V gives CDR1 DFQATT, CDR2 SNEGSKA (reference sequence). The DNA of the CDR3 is TGCAGTGCTAGAAGCAGAGAAAACTATGGCTACACCTTC. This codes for CSARSRENYGYTF.

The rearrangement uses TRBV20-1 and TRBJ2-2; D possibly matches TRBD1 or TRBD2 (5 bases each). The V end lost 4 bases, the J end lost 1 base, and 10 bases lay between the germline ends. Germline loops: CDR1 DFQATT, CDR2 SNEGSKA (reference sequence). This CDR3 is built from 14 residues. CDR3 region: CSATGTWNTGELFF. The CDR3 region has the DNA TGCAGTGCTACCGGGACCTGGAACACCGGGGAGCTGTTTTTT.

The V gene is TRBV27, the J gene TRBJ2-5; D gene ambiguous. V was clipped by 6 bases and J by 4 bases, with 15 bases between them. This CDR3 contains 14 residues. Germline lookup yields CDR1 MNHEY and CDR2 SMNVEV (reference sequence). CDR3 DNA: TGTGCCAGCAGCCCGACCCACGGCAGAGAGACCCAGTACTTC. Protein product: CASSPTHGRETQYF.

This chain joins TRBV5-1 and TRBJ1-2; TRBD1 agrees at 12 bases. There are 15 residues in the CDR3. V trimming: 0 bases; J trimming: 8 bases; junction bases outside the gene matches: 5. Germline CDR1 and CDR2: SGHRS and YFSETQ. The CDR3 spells CASSLAGQGAGGYTF. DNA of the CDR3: TGCGCCAGCAGCTTGGCGGGACAGGGGGCCGGAGGCTACACCTTC.

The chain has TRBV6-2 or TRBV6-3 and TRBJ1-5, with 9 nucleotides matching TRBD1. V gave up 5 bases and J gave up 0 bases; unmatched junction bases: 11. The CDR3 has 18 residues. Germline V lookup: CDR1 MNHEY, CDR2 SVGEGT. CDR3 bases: TGTGCCAGCAGTGCCCGGGACAGGGCTAAATATAGCAATCAGCCCCAGCATTTT. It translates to CASSARDRAKYSNQPQHF.

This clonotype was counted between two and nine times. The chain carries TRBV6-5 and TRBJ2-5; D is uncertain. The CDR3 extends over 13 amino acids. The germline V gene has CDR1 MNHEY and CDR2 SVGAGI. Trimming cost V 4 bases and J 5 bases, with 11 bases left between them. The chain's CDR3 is CASSSGRSETQYF. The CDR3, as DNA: TGTGCCAGCAGTTCCGGGCGGTCGGAGACCCAGTACTTC.

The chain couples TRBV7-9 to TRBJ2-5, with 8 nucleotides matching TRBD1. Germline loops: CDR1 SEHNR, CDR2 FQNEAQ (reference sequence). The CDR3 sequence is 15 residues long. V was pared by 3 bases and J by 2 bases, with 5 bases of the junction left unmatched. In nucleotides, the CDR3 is TGTGCCAGCAGCTTCACCGGACAGGGACAAGAGACCCAGTACTTC. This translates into CASSFTGQGQETQYF.

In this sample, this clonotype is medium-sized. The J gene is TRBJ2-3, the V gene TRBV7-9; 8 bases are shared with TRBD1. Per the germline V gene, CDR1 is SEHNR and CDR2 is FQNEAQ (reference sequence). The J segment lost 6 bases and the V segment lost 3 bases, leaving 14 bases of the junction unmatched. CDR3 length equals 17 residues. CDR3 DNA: TGTGCCAGCAGCTTTCGCTTACGGACAGGGAGTGGTGATACGCAGTATTTT. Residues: CASSFRLRTGSGDTQYF.

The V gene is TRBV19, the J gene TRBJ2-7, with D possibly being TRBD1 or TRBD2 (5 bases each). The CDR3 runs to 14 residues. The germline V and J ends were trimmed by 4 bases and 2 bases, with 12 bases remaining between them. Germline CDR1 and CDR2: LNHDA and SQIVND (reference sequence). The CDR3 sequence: CASSNRDGAYEQYF. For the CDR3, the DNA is TGTGCCAGTAGTAACCGGGACGGGGCCTACGAGCAGTACTTC.

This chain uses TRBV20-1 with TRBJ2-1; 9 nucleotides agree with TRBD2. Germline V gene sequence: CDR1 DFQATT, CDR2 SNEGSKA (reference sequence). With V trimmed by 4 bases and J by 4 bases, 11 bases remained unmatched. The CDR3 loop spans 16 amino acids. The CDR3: CSAIADGLAYYNEQFF. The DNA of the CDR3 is TGCAGTGCTATCGCTGATGGACTAGCGTATTACAATGAGCAGTTCTTC.

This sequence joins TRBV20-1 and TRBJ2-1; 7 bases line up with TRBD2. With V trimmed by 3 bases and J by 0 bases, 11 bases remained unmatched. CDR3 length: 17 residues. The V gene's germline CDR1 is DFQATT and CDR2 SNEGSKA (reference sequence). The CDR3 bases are TGCAGTGCTAGTCCGCTTCAAGCGGGGAGCTCCTACAATGAGCAGTTCTTC. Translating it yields CSASPLQAGSSYNEQFF.

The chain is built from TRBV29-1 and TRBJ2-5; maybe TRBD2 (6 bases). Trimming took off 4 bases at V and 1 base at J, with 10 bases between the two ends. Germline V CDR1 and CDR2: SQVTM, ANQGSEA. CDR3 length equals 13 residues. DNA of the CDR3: TGCAGCGTTGTGGAGGGCAGCCAAGAGACCCAGTACTTC. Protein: CSVVEGSQETQYF.

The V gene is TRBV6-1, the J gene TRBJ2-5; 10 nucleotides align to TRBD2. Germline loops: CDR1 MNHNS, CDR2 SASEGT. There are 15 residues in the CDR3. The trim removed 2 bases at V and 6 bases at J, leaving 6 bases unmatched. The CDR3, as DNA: TGTGCCAGCAGTGAAAGTGCTAGCGGGAGCCAGACCCAGTACTTC. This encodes CASSESASGSQTQYF.

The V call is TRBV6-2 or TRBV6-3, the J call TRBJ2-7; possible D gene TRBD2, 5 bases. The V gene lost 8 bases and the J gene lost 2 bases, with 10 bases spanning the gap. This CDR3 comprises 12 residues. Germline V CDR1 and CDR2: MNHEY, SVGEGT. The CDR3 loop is CASGSEAYEQYF. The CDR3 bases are TGTGCCAGCGGGAGTGAAGCCTACGAGCAGTACTTC.

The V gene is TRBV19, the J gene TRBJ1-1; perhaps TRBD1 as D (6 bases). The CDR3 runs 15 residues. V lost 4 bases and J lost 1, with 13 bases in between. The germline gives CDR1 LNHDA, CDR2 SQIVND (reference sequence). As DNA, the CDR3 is TGTGCCAGTAGTACACCGGGACAATCGAACACTGAAGCTTTCTTT. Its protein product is CASSTPGQSNTEAFF.

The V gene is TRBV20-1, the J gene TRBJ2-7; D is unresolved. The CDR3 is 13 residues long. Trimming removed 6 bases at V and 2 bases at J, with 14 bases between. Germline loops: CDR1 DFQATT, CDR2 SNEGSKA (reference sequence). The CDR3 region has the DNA TGCAGTGCCGCTAGGTGGACCGCCTACGAGCAGTACTTC. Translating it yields CSAARWTAYEQYF.